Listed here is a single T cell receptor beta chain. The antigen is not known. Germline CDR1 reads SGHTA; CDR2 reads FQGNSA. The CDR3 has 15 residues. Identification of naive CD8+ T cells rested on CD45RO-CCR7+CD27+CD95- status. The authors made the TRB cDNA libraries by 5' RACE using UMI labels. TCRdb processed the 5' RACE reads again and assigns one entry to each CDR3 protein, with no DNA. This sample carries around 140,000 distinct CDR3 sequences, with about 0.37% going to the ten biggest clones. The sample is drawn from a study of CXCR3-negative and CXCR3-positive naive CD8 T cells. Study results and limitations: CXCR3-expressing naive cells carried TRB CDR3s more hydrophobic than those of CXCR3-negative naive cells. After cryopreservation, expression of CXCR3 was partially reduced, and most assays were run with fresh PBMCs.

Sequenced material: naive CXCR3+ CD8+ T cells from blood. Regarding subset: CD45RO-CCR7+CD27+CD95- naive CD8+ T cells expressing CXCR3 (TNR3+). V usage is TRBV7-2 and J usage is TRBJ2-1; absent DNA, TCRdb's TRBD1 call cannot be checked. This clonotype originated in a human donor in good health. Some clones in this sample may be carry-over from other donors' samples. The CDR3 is CASRLEGQGYNEQFF.